The 25 T cell receptor beta chains presented below share a single source sample, sequenced in a study of blood T cell repertoires in COVID-19. Assay used: immunoSEQ multiplex PCR; TCRdb lists only in-frame clones, some missing. The sample consists of 150,000 or so clones, over 80% of them appearing once. The sequenced sample consisted of peripheral blood. These receptors all come from an older man with acute or convalescent COVID-19.

The chain uses TRBV5-4 and TRBJ2-7, with 8 bases matching TRBD2. The ends lost 4 bases at V and 3 bases at J; junction bases unmatched: 6. The CDR3 spans 14 residues. Germline-derived CDR1 and CDR2 are SGHNT and YYREEE (reference sequence). The CDR3 DNA sequence: TGTGCCAGCAGCGCGGGGGGACCGAGCTACGAGCAGTACTTC. It yields the protein CASSAGGPSYEQYF.

The chain carries TRBV3-1 (or the pseudogene TRBV3-2) and TRBJ2-1; TRBD2 matches at 13 bases. The germline CDR1 and CDR2 sequences are LGHDT and YNNKEL (reference sequence). There are 19 residues in the CDR3. Losses at the gene ends were 3 bases for V and 8 bases for J; bases not matched to a gene: 16. The CDR3 DNA sequence: TGTGCCAGCAGCCAGGCCGGGACTAGCGGGGTTTGGAAGGGGTATGAGCAGTTCTTC. Translating gives CASSQAGTSGVWKGYEQFF.

This chain joins TRBV18 and TRBJ1-3, with unresolved D. The V and J ends lost 4 bases and 6 bases respectively, with 16 bases between them. The CDR3 is 15 amino acids. The germline gives CDR1 KGHSH, CDR2 LQKENI. CDR3 region: CASSRGTADENTIYF. For the CDR3, the DNA is TGTGCCAGCTCACGAGGTACTGCAGACGAAAACACCATATATTTT.

This chain links TRBV14 with TRBJ2-7; 11 nucleotides line up with TRBD1. Per the germline V gene, CDR1 is SGHDN and CDR2 is FVKESK. After removal of 1 base from V and 5 bases from J, the junction contained 10 bases not matched to a gene. The CDR3 has 17 residues. The CDR3 is CASSQVFGTGGHHEQYF. The CDR3 region has the DNA TGTGCCAGCAGCCAAGTGTTTGGGACAGGGGGACATCACGAGCAGTACTTC.

V and J are TRBV6-2 or TRBV6-3 and TRBJ1-5; perhaps TRBD1 as D (5 bases). V was pared by 5 bases and J by 6 bases, with 8 bases between. Germline CDR1 and CDR2: MNHEY and SVGEGT. The CDR3 loop spans 12 amino acids. This chain's CDR3 is CASSPGFQPQHF. DNA of the CDR3: TGTGCCAGCAGTCCAGGGTTTCAGCCCCAGCATTTT.

The chain joins TRBV6-5 to TRBJ2-2; D possibly corresponds to TRBD2 (5 bases). V lost 6 bases to trimming and J lost 4 bases, with 9 bases between them. Germline V lookup: CDR1 MNHEY, CDR2 SVGAGI. The CDR3 contains 13 residues. CDR3 DNA: TGTGCCAGCAGAGAGCTAGCCACCGGGGAGCTGTTTTTT. This gives the protein CASRELATGELFF.

The genes are TRBV5-1 and TRBJ2-3, with no clear D. Germline CDR1 and CDR2: SGHRS and YFSETQ. This CDR3 comprises 12 residues. The germline V and J ends were trimmed by 5 bases and 0 bases, with 4 bases remaining between them. The CDR3 loop reads CASSISTDTQYF. In nucleotides, the CDR3 is TGCGCCAGCAGTATTAGCACAGATACGCAGTATTTT.

Here the CDR3 DNA reads TGTGCCAGTCGGGACAGGCCCACCGGGGAGCTGTTTTTT. Translation: CASRDRPTGELFF. The J gene is TRBJ2-2, the V gene TRBV19; 8 positions agree with TRBD1. The CDR3 spans 13 residues. The germline V gene encodes CDR1 LNHDA and CDR2 SQIVND (reference sequence). With 8 bases clipped from V and 4 bases from J, the junction kept 3 bases outside the gene matches.

The genes are TRBV7-2 and TRBJ2-5; 8 positions match TRBD1. The CDR3 runs to 14 residues. The J segment lost 9 bases and the V segment lost 3 bases, leaving 9 bases of the junction unmatched. The germline gives CDR1 SGHTA, CDR2 FQGNSA. The CDR3 sequence: CASSLDRVVGAQYF. CDR3 coding DNA: TGTGCCAGCAGCTTGGACAGGGTGGTGGGGGCCCAGTACTTC.

The chain recombines TRBV4-2 with TRBJ1-2; perhaps TRBD1 as D (6 bases). The V and J ends lost 1 base and 4 bases respectively, with 13 bases between them. The CDR3 totals 15 residues. Germline CDR1 is LGHNA and CDR2 is YNFKEQ. DNA for the CDR3: TGTGCCAGCAGCCAAGGTGGTCAGGGGAGCTATGGCTACACCTTC. It is translated as CASSQGGQGSYGYTF.

The chain links TRBV18 to TRBJ2-5, with 7 bases identical to TRBD1. The CDR3 consists of 14 residues. Germline V gene lookup returns CDR1 KGHSH and CDR2 LQKENI. V shed 3 bases, J shed 5 bases, and the junction held 6 bases outside the gene matches. The CDR3 loop reads CASSPGQVPETQYF. The CDR3, as DNA: TGTGCCAGCTCACCTGGACAGGTCCCTGAGACCCAGTACTTC.

V is TRBV5-5 and J is TRBJ2-5; D perhaps matches TRBD2 (6 bases). The CDR3 is made up of 16 amino acids. V gave up 2 bases and J gave up 6 bases, with 20 bases separating them. Germline CDR1 SGHKS, CDR2 YYEKEE (reference sequence). The CDR3 loop reads CASSFMGTVDVKTQYF. DNA for the CDR3: TGTGCCAGCAGCTTCATGGGGACTGTCGATGTAAAGACCCAGTACTTC.

V gene TRBV25-1 combines with J gene TRBJ2-7; 9 bases line up with TRBD2. Per the germline V gene, CDR1 is MGHDK and CDR2 is SYGVNS. The CDR3 consists of 16 residues. V dropped 5 bases and J dropped 3; count of bases not matched to a gene: 11. The CDR3 nucleotides read TGTGCCAGCAGTCCCCAAGATATAGCGGGAGTCTACGAGCAGTACTTC. This translates into CASSPQDIAGVYEQYF.

The sample holds a few counts of this clone. V is TRBV24-1 and J is TRBJ1-1, with TRBD1 identical over 10 bases. V shed 7 bases, J shed 1 base, and the junction held 8 bases outside the gene matches. From germline, CDR1 is KGHDR and CDR2 SFDVKD. The CDR3 totals 16 residues. The CDR3 nucleotides read TGTGCCACCAGGAGAACCTGGGACAGGGGGAACACTGAAGCTTTCTTT. Translation gives CATRRTWDRGNTEAFF.

The rearrangement links TRBV28 to TRBJ2-5; D remains ambiguous. The CDR3 has 15 residues. Deletions cut 4 bases from V and 1 base from J, with 13 bases between. The V gene's germline CDR1 is MDHEN and CDR2 SYDVKM. CDR3 region: CASSSPATLQETQYF. The CDR3 DNA reads TGTGCCAGCAGTTCTCCAGCGACCCTCCAAGAGACCCAGTACTTC.

The chain carries TRBV18 and TRBJ2-7, with TRBD1 identical over 7 bases. The CDR3 loop spans 16 amino acids. The trim removed 3 bases at V and 3 bases at J, leaving 11 bases unmatched. Germline CDR1 KGHSH, CDR2 LQKENI. CDR3 sequence reads: CASSPPRQGYRYEQYF. In nucleotides, the CDR3 is TGTGCCAGCTCACCCCCGCGACAGGGATACCGCTACGAGCAGTACTTC.

The gene calls are TRBV28 and TRBJ1-5, with a tentative D call TRBD1 (6 bases). Germline CDR1 MDHEN, CDR2 SYDVKM. Between the trimmed V and J ends, which lost 0 bases and 5 bases, there was a span of 11 bases. This CDR3 comprises 15 residues. CDR3 residues: CASSLWEGGYQPQHF. The DNA of the CDR3 is TGTGCCAGCAGTTTATGGGAGGGGGGGTATCAGCCCCAGCATTTT.

The genes are TRBV5-1 and TRBJ2-1; 7 bases are shared with TRBD1. Germline V gene sequence: CDR1 SGHRS, CDR2 YFSETQ. The CDR3 has 16 amino acids. V was pared by 0 bases and J by 3 bases, with 6 bases of the junction left unmatched. CDR3 sequence: CASSLGEGANYNEQFF. CDR3 DNA sequence: TGCGCCAGCAGCTTGGGTGAGGGGGCCAACTACAATGAGCAGTTCTTC.

The chain uses TRBV28 and TRBJ1-2; D ambiguous. The CDR3 loop spans 15 amino acids. From germline, CDR1 is MDHEN and CDR2 SYDVKM. The V end was cut by 6 bases, the J end by 2 bases, with 16 bases between. The DNA for the CDR3 is TGTGCCAGCAGCTTTCCGAGGGTGGGGAACTATGGCTACACCTTC. This translates into CASSFPRVGNYGYTF.

V and J are TRBV6-1 and TRBJ2-7; D is possibly TRBD2 (5 bases). The V gene's germline CDR1 is MNHNS and CDR2 SASEGT. The V end was cut by 2 bases, the J end by 9 bases, with 17 bases between. The CDR3 is 14 amino acids. CDR3 DNA sequence: TGTGCCAGCAGTGAACCTACCAGGCGGGTCGGGCAGTACTTC. This translates into CASSEPTRRVGQYF.

The CDR3 region is CASSPRGWNGYTF. The CDR3 nucleotides read TGTGCCAGCAGTCCCAGGGGATGGAATGGCTACACCTTC. The chain couples TRBV27 to TRBJ1-2; a possible D gene is TRBD1 (6 bases). Germline V lookup: CDR1 MNHEY, CDR2 SMNVEV (reference sequence). The CDR3 contains 13 residues. The V gene lost 5 bases and the J gene lost 6 bases, with 13 bases spanning the gap.

The chain couples TRBV30 to TRBJ1-1, with no clear D. There are 13 residues in the CDR3. V lost 7 bases and J 1 base, leaving 13 bases between the germline ends. The germline CDR1 and CDR2 sequences are GTSNPN and SVGIG (reference sequence). The CDR3 loop reads CALIRFTNTEAFF. The CDR3 bases are TGTGCCTTAATCAGATTCACGAACACTGAAGCTTTCTTT.

The chain employs TRBV28 and TRBJ1-2; D is possibly TRBD1 (5 bases). Looked up from germline, CDR1 is MDHEN and CDR2 is SYDVKM. The CDR3 length is 14 residues. V was clipped by 3 bases and J by 4 bases, with 12 bases between them. The CDR3 nucleotides read TGTGCCAGCAGTTTGGCTACAGGACCCTATGGCTACACCTTC. Encoded protein: CASSLATGPYGYTF.

This chain links TRBV30 with TRBJ1-2; maybe TRBD1 (5 bases). CDR3 length equals 14 residues. Germline-derived CDR1 and CDR2 are GTSNPN and SVGIG (reference sequence). Deletions cut 4 bases from V and 8 bases from J, with 20 bases between. CDR3 in amino acids: CAWTVSYGGGGYTF. DNA for the CDR3: TGTGCCTGGACGGTCAGTTACGGGGGGGGAGGCTACACCTTC.

The table lists this clone with a few counts. The chain joins TRBV3-1 (or the pseudogene TRBV3-2) to TRBJ1-1; 9 nucleotides align to TRBD1. CDR3 length equals 14 residues. V lost 4 bases and J lost 11; bases outside the gene matches: 11. Looked up from germline, CDR1 is LGHDT and CDR2 is YNNKEL (reference sequence). The chain's CDR3 is CASSLRDRDRYAFF. The CDR3 DNA reads as TGTGCCAGCAGCCTGCGGGACAGGGATCGATATGCTTTCTTT.